This TCR beta chain was sequenced for a study of blood T cell repertoires in COVID-19. The overall study: COVID-19 samples from acute and convalescent phases originated in the United States, Italy and Spain. In each case, the material was cDNA or gDNA derived from T cells, B-cell-depleted T cells, or PBMCs.

Germline lookup yields CDR1 MDHEN and CDR2 SYDVKM. CDR3 length equals 19 residues. Deletions cut 6 bases from V and 0 bases from J, with 24 bases between. In the source study's methods: Amplification from reference gene primers served as the basis for estimated nucleated cell counts. Only in-frame clones appear in the TCRdb table, and some are missing; sequencing was by immunoSEQ multiplex PCR. V, J and clone size are taken as reported in that table, and D and trimming were inferred from the DNA itself. The table includes about 140,000 clones, roughly 80% detected once. The chain employs TRBV28 and TRBJ2-4; D might be TRBD1 (6 bases). This receptor was taken from a woman of 80 years or more with acute or convalescent COVID-19. Sequencing used peripheral blood. The DNA for the CDR3 is TGTGCCAGCAGCCGAGGTCAAATCAGGGGCCCGTTAGCCAAAAACATTCAGTACTTC. It encodes CASSRGQIRGPLAKNIQYF. Full variable domain (remainder filled in from reference TRBV28 and TRBJ2-4): DVKVTQSSRYLVKRTGEKVFLECVQDMDHENMFWYRQDPGLGLRLIYFSYDVKMKEKGDIPEGYSVSREKKERFSLILESASTNQTSMYLCASSRGQIRGPLAKNIQYFGAGTRLSVL.